Following are 26 T cell receptor beta chains from one sample sequenced in a study of OX40 agonist ivuxolimab in advanced cancers. TCRdb keeps only in-frame clones here, not all; method: immunoSEQ multiplex PCR. The repertoire consists of 77,000 or so clones, with about 92% occurring once and the leading ten covering 0.5% to 0.55%. Source: CD4+ or CD8+ T cells sorted from blood, taken in a trial of the OX40 agonist ivuxolimab. The receptors were sampled from an adult with an advanced solid tumor such as melanoma, head and neck, liver or kidney cancer.

In its sample, this clone was seen once. CDR3 amino acids: CASSEQAVTDTQYF. CDR3 bases: TGTGCCAGCAGTGAGCAGGCGGTCACAGATACGCAGTATTTT. J is TRBJ2-3 and V is TRBV6-1; D is unresolved. The V gene's germline CDR1 is MNHNS and CDR2 SASEGT. The V gene lost 3 bases and the J gene lost 2 bases, with 9 bases spanning the gap. The CDR3 runs 14 residues.

The chain couples TRBV6-6 to TRBJ1-2; D is unresolved. Germline-derived CDR1 and CDR2 are MNHNY and SVGAGI (reference sequence). The V end was cut by 6 bases, the J end by 9 bases, with 17 bases between. The CDR3 is 13 amino acids. CDR3 DNA sequence: TGTGCCAGCAGAGACAAGGGTATTAATCGCTACACCTTC. Its translation: CASRDKGINRYTF.

This chain links TRBV6-1 with TRBJ1-2; 8 nucleotides agree with TRBD1. V was pared by 5 bases and J by 4 bases, with 6 bases of the junction left unmatched. Germline loops: CDR1 MNHNS, CDR2 SASEGT. The CDR3 is 14 amino acids. The CDR3 DNA reads TGTGCCAGCAGTCTTCGGACAGGGATCTATGGCTACACCTTC. Translated: CASSLRTGIYGYTF.

This rearrangement joins TRBV29-1 to TRBJ1-3, with unresolved D. Trimming cost V 3 bases and J 0 bases, with 6 bases left between them. The CDR3 is 13 residues long. Germline V CDR1 and CDR2: SQVTM, ANQGSEA. The chain's CDR3 is CSVERDSGNTIYF. The CDR3 DNA reads TGCAGCGTTGAGCGGGACTCTGGAAACACCATATATTTT.

The chain is built from TRBV6-6 and TRBJ1-1; D is unclear. Germline loops: CDR1 MNHNY, CDR2 SVGAGI (reference sequence). Trimming pared 0 bases from V and 2 bases from J, leaving 13 bases between. The CDR3 consists of 16 residues. The CDR3 DNA sequence: TGTGCCAGCAGTTACTCGAAGCCCAGGCTAAACACTGAAGCTTTCTTT. Translated, it gives CASSYSKPRLNTEAFF.

This chain uses TRBV9 with TRBJ2-7; 7 bases are a match to TRBD1. Germline V gene sequence: CDR1 SGDLS, CDR2 YYNGEE. Trimming took 0 bases from V and 1 from J; bases not matched to a gene: 1. This CDR3 contains 14 residues. The CDR3 loop reads CASSVGGQSYEQYF. As DNA, the CDR3 is TGTGCCAGCAGCGTAGGGGGACAGTCCTACGAGCAGTACTTC.

This sequence joins TRBV7-2 and TRBJ2-5; D may be TRBD1 (6 bases). This CDR3 contains 14 residues. Germline values: CDR1 SGHTA, CDR2 FQGNSA. V lost 1 base to trimming and J lost 4 bases, with 10 bases between them. The CDR3 DNA is TGTGCCAGCAGCTTAGTCGGCAGGGGAGAGACCCAGTACTTC. It encodes CASSLVGRGETQYF. The entire variable domain, with the rest obtained from reference TRBV7-2 and TRBJ2-5, is as follows: GAGVSQSPSNKVTEKGKDVELRCDPISGHTALYWYRQSLGQGLEFLIYFQGNSAPDKSGLPSDRFSAERTGGSVSTLTIQRTQQEDSAVYLCASSLVGRGETQYFGPGTRLLVL.

About this clone itself: The junction differs from germline at one of its ends, possibly a read error. The chain joins TRBV19 to TRBJ2-7; D not certain. CDR3 size: 14 residues. The germline V gene encodes CDR1 LNHDA and CDR2 SQIVND (reference sequence). Here the CDR3 DNA reads TGTGCCAGTAGTAGGACGTCAGACTCCAACGAGCAGTACTTC. This sequence encodes CASSRTSDSNEQYF.

V is TRBV7-2 and J is TRBJ2-2; D may be TRBD1 or TRBD2 (5 bases each). Per the germline V gene, CDR1 is SGHTA and CDR2 is FQGNSA. The CDR3 sequence is 16 residues long. The germline V and J ends were trimmed by 5 bases and 7 bases, with 20 bases remaining between them. The CDR3 bases are TGTGCCAGCAGCCCAATCGACTACCCCCAGGGCGGGGAGCTGTTTTTT. Its translation: CASSPIDYPQGGELFF.

The V call is TRBV5-1, the J call TRBJ2-7; D is undetermined. Trimming left V 1 base short and J 0 bases short, with 8 bases between. Germline CDR1 SGHRS, CDR2 YFSETQ. The CDR3 has 14 residues. CDR3: CASSLPGSSYEQYF. In DNA, the CDR3 is TGCGCCAGCAGCTTGCCCGGCAGCTCCTACGAGCAGTACTTC.

The V call is TRBV7-2, the J call TRBJ2-7; D ambiguous. The CDR3 loop spans 15 amino acids. Germline lookup yields CDR1 SGHTA and CDR2 FQGNSA. Trimming removed 5 bases from V and 9 bases from J, with 23 bases in between. Written as DNA, the CDR3 is TGTGCCAGCAGCACGATAGTGGGGTCTACGGGTGGGCAGTACTTC. Translated: CASSTIVGSTGGQYF.

This clone has just one count. The rearrangement links TRBV5-1 to TRBJ2-5; maybe TRBD2 (6 bases). The CDR3 spans 15 residues. In germline, CDR1 is SGHRS, CDR2 YFSETQ. V dropped 0 bases and J dropped 5 bases, with 14 bases sitting between them. The CDR3 DNA is TGCGCCAGCAGCTTGGTTCCGGGAGTGGTCGAGACCCAGTACTTC. Translated: CASSLVPGVVETQYF. Variable domain in full (rest from reference TRBV5-1 and TRBJ2-5): KAGVTQTPRYLIKTRGQQVTLSCSPISGHRSVSWYQQTPGQGLQFLFEYFSETQRNKGNFPGRFSGRQFSNSRSEMNVSTLELGDSALYLCASSLVPGVVETQYFGPGTRLLVL.

The CDR3 sequence is CASSSPALSGNTIYF. DNA for the CDR3: TGTGCCAGCAGCTCGCCAGCCCTCTCTGGAAACACCATATATTTT. The J gene is TRBJ1-3, the V gene TRBV7-9, with D unresolved. V was trimmed by 4 bases and J by 0 bases, leaving 10 bases between them. Germline V gives CDR1 SEHNR, CDR2 FQNEAQ (reference sequence). This CDR3 spans 15 amino acids.

Here the CDR3 DNA reads TGTGCCAGCAGTTTACTAGGGCCAAACACCGAGCAGTACTTC. It encodes CASSLLGPNTEQYF. The gene calls are TRBV28 and TRBJ2-7; D not resolved. The CDR3 extends over 14 amino acids. Trimming cost V 2 bases and J 6 bases, with 14 bases left between them. Per germline, CDR1 MDHEN and CDR2 SYDVKM.

CDR3 DNA: TGTGCCAGTAGTACCCTTACAGGGGGCCTATACGAGCAGTACTTC. As protein: CASSTLTGGLYEQYF. The J gene is TRBJ2-7, the V gene TRBV19; 9 bases line up with TRBD1. Germline-derived CDR1 and CDR2 are LNHDA and SQIVND (reference sequence). This CDR3 has 15 amino acids. V shed 4 bases and J 4 bases; nucleotides not matched to a gene: 8.

This rearrangement joins TRBV18 to TRBJ1-1; D is perhaps TRBD1 (5 bases). CDR3 length: 13 amino acids. Between the trimmed V and J ends, which lost 6 bases and 7 bases, there was a span of 15 bases. Germline loops: CDR1 KGHSH, CDR2 LQKENI. CDR3 amino acids: CASSLEGSGEAFF. CDR3 nucleotide sequence: TGTGCCAGCTCGCTCGAGGGGTCTGGTGAAGCTTTCTTT.

DNA for the CDR3: TGTGCCAGCAGAGACAGGGGCAACTATGGCTACACCTTC. Its protein is CASRDRGNYGYTF. V is TRBV28 and J is TRBJ1-2; 8 bases match TRBD1. Germline loops: CDR1 MDHEN, CDR2 SYDVKM. The CDR3 has 13 residues. V shed 6 bases, J shed 2 bases, and the junction held 2 bases outside the gene matches.

The chain uses TRBV30 and TRBJ1-2; D gene unclear. The CDR3 is 14 residues long. In germline, CDR1 is GTSNPN, CDR2 SVGIG (reference sequence). Trimming cost V 2 bases and J 3 bases, with 13 bases left between them. CDR3 coding DNA: TGTGCCTGGAGTCAAGTGGGGTACGACTATGGCTACACCTTC. This gives the protein CAWSQVGYDYGYTF.

The rearrangement joins TRBV12-5 to TRBJ1-2; D is ambiguous. Germline V gene lookup returns CDR1 LGHNT and CDR2 FRNRAP. CDR3 length: 13 amino acids. With 3 bases removed from V and 1 base from J, the gap between germline ends came to 6 bases. CDR3 sequence reads: CASGFGVNYGYTF. The CDR3 DNA sequence: TGTGCTAGTGGTTTTGGGGTTAACTATGGCTACACCTTC.

The genes are TRBV15 and TRBJ2-1, with D perhaps TRBD2 (5 bases). Per the germline V gene, CDR1 is LNHNV and CDR2 is YYDKDF (reference sequence). The CDR3 extends over 17 amino acids. Between the trimmed V and J ends, which lost 5 bases and 0 bases, there was a span of 17 bases. The CDR3 region has the DNA TGTGCCACCAGCGGGGAAGGGAGTTTCAGCTCCTACAATGAGCAGTTCTTC. Its protein product is CATSGEGSFSSYNEQFF.

The gene calls are TRBV4-2 and TRBJ2-2; D ambiguous. Per germline, CDR1 LGHNA and CDR2 YNFKEQ. V dropped 0 bases and J dropped 1 base, with 12 bases sitting between them. CDR3 length: 17 amino acids. The DNA for the CDR3 is TGTGCCAGCAGCCAAGATGAGAGACATAAGAACACCGGGGAGCTGTTTTTT. It translates to CASSQDERHKNTGELFF.

CDR3 sequence: CASRNLAGVGTQYF. As DNA, the CDR3 is TGTGCCAGCAGGAACCTAGCGGGAGTAGGGACCCAGTACTTC. This chain links TRBV2 with TRBJ2-5, with 10 positions matching TRBD2. The junction had 8 bases not matched to a gene; V was cut back by 6 bases and J by 7 bases. CDR1 and CDR2 from the germline V gene are SNHLY and FYNNEI. The CDR3 is made up of 14 amino acids.

The rearrangement links TRBV7-8 to TRBJ1-2; 7 bases fit TRBD1. This CDR3 has 15 amino acids. J lost 4 bases, V lost 4 bases, and 9 bases had no gene match. Germline V CDR1 and CDR2: SGHVS, FQNEAQ. CDR3 in DNA: TGTGCCAGCAGCTCAACAGGGGTGGGAGGCTATGGCTACACCTTC. It encodes CASSSTGVGGYGYTF.

This chain connects TRBV4-2 to TRBJ2-1, with 7 bases fitting TRBD2. Germline values: CDR1 LGHNA, CDR2 YNFKEQ. This CDR3 is 15 amino acids long. J gave up 5 bases and V 0 bases, and 4 bases lay outside the gene matches. As DNA, the CDR3 is TGTGCCAGCAGCCAAGACTCCGGGACTAACAATGAGCAGTTCTTC. This codes for CASSQDSGTNNEQFF.

The chain's CDR3 is CASRVFGSETQYF. The CDR3 nucleotides read TGCGCCAGCAGAGTATTTGGGTCGGAGACCCAGTACTTC. The chain joins TRBV5-1 to TRBJ2-5, with D uncertain. The CDR3 totals 13 residues. Trimming left V 5 bases short and J 5 bases short, with 13 bases between. CDR1 SGHRS and CDR2 YFSETQ come from the germline V gene.

The sample holds one count of this clone. V gene TRBV11-3 combines with J gene TRBJ2-3; maybe TRBD2 (5 bases). The CDR3 consists of 14 residues. Germline V gene lookup returns CDR1 SGHNT and CDR2 YENEEA. Trimming took 8 bases from V and 3 from J, leaving 15 bases between them. The CDR3 reads CASVGWRGTDTQYF. For the CDR3, the DNA is TGTGCCAGCGTTGGGTGGAGAGGGACAGATACGCAGTATTTT.